The 29 T cell receptor beta chains in this list originate from one sample, sequenced in a study of graft-versus-host responses after intestinal transplantation. TCRdb's copy holds only in-frame clones and misses some; the assay was immunoSEQ multiplex PCR. Here the sample spans around 19,000 clones, roughly 33% being singletons. Sequencing used alloreactive CD4+ T cells from a mixed lymphocyte reaction culture, obtained before transplantation. Regarding subset: CFSE-low proliferating T cells sorted from roughly six-day pre-transplant mixed lymphocyte reaction (GvH or HvG direction). The receptors were gathered from a human patient who was an organ donor for intestinal transplantation.

With respect to this clone: A read error may account for a junction end that differs from germline. The chain is built from TRBV18 and TRBJ2-5, with D hard to call. The CDR3 is 12 amino acids. Germline loops: CDR1 KGHSH, CDR2 LQKENI. In DNA, the CDR3 is TGTGCCAGCTCTCGATCTCAAGAGGCCCAGTACTTC. Its protein is CASSRSQEAQYF.

The table lists this clone with a count of one. The V call is TRBV5-6, the J call TRBJ1-4; D gene ambiguous. This CDR3 contains 14 residues. Germline V gives CDR1 SGHDT, CDR2 YYEEEE. The V end was cut by 4 bases, the J end by 6 bases, with 13 bases between. The CDR3 DNA follows: TGTGCCAGCAGCCCCGAGTCCGGAGATGAAAAACTGTTTTTT. It yields the protein CASSPESGDEKLFF.

J is TRBJ2-2 and V is TRBV7-2; D not certain. Germline CDR1 reads SGHTA; CDR2 reads FQGNSA. Trimming removed 0 bases from V and 6 bases from J, with 8 bases in between. The CDR3 totals 14 residues. CDR3 sequence reads: CASSLAWWAGELFF. CDR3 in DNA: TGTGCCAGCAGCTTAGCGTGGTGGGCCGGGGAGCTGTTTTTT.

Judged by abundance, this clone is medium-sized. The gene calls are TRBV10-1 and TRBJ1-1, with no clear D. Trimming cost V 8 bases and J 1 base, with 11 bases left between them. This CDR3 has 13 amino acids. Germline CDR1 and CDR2: WNHNN and SYGVQD (reference sequence). CDR3 DNA sequence: TGCGCCAGCCAGAAGGAACGGAACACTGAAGCTTTCTTT. Translated, it gives CASQKERNTEAFF.

The rearrangement joins TRBV5-1 to TRBJ2-3; D is unresolved. Germline CDR1 is SGHRS and CDR2 is YFSETQ. CDR3 length: 13 residues. The ends were cut back, 0 bases at V and 0 bases at J, with 2 bases in the middle. DNA of the CDR3: TGCGCCAGCAGCTTGGCGAGCACAGATACGCAGTATTTT. Translation: CASSLASTDTQYF.

The chain recombines TRBV5-1 with TRBJ2-3; no reliable D call. Trimming stripped 1 base from V and 2 bases from J, with 5 bases between. Per the germline V gene, CDR1 is SGHRS and CDR2 is YFSETQ. The CDR3 loop spans 13 amino acids. CDR3 nucleotide sequence: TGCGCCAGCAGCTTGTGGCCCACAGATACGCAGTATTTT. This encodes CASSLWPTDTQYF. The full variable domain, rest sourced from reference TRBV5-1 and TRBJ2-3, is KAGVTQTPRYLIKTRGQQVTLSCSPISGHRSVSWYQQTPGQGLQFLFEYFSETQRNKGNFPGRFSGRQFSNSRSEMNVSTLELGDSALYLCASSLWPTDTQYFGPGTRLTVL.

The V and J genes are TRBV6-5 and TRBJ2-7, with TRBD1 identical over 7 bases. The CDR3 is 14 residues long. CDR1 is MNHEY and CDR2 is SVGAGI in the germline V gene. The junction had 14 bases not matched to a gene; V was cut back by 6 bases and J by 9 bases. CDR3 in DNA: TGTGCCAGCAGGCCCCCGGGACAGCGAACCGCGCAGTACTTC. Residues: CASRPPGQRTAQYF.

The J gene is TRBJ2-2, the V gene TRBV2; D perhaps matches TRBD2 (5 bases). Between the trimmed V and J ends, which lost 8 bases and 0 bases, there was a span of 13 bases. Germline CDR1 reads SNHLY; CDR2 reads FYNNEI. The CDR3 length is 15 residues. The CDR3 is CASRGWVTNTGELFF. The CDR3 DNA is TGTGCCAGCCGGGGTTGGGTAACGAACACCGGGGAGCTGTTTTTT.

Concerning this clone: In the same sample, other DNA sequences code for this CDR3. The chain recombines TRBV5-1 with TRBJ2-3; 11 positions agree with TRBD2. CDR3 length: 18 amino acids. Unmatched junction bases numbered 9, after V lost 0 bases and J lost 3 bases. Germline CDR1 and CDR2: SGHRS and YFSETQ. The CDR3 loop is CASSLETGTSGKTDTQYF. The DNA of the CDR3 is TGCGCCAGCAGCTTGGAAACCGGGACTAGCGGCAAAACAGATACGCAGTATTTT.

The CDR3: CASTSGRKTNEKLFF. The CDR3 DNA follows: TGCGCCAGCACATCGGGACGGAAAACTAATGAAAAACTGTTTTTT. The chain couples TRBV5-1 to TRBJ1-4; D may be TRBD1 (5 bases). The CDR3 totals 15 residues. Germline V gene sequence: CDR1 SGHRS, CDR2 YFSETQ. Trimming took 6 bases from V and 1 from J, leaving 13 bases between them. Filled out from reference TRBV5-1 and TRBJ1-4, the complete variable domain reads KAGVTQTPRYLIKTRGQQVTLSCSPISGHRSVSWYQQTPGQGLQFLFEYFSETQRNKGNFPGRFSGRQFSNSRSEMNVSTLELGDSALYLCASTSGRKTNEKLFFGSGTQLSVL.

CDR3 amino acids: CASSVGGDSYGYTF. The CDR3 DNA is TGTGCCAGCAGCGTAGGGGGCGATAGCTATGGCTACACCTTC. J is TRBJ1-2 and V is TRBV9; D is possibly TRBD1 (5 bases). The CDR3 contains 14 residues. V was trimmed by 0 bases and J by 4 bases, leaving 10 bases between them. The germline CDR1 and CDR2 sequences are SGDLS and YYNGEE.

The V gene is TRBV28, the J gene TRBJ1-5; no definite D call. V lost 6 bases, J lost 11 bases, and 11 bases lay in between. The CDR3 runs 11 residues. CDR1 MDHEN and CDR2 SYDVKM come from the germline V gene. The CDR3 DNA sequence: TGTGCCAGCAGGTCCTTGGGGTCCCAGCATTTT. As protein: CASRSLGSQHF.

The chain recombines TRBV6-1 with TRBJ2-3; D is uncertain. The CDR3 spans 15 residues. Trimming removed 5 bases at V and 1 base at J, with 13 bases between. CDR1 MNHNS and CDR2 SASEGT come from the germline V gene. CDR3 loop: CASSLSRSGTDTQYF. The CDR3 nucleotides are TGTGCCAGCAGTTTATCTCGGTCGGGCACAGATACGCAGTATTTT.

Within the sample, this clone is medium-sized. As DNA, the CDR3 is TGTGCCAGCTCACAGGGGGACGGACAGCCCCAGCATTTT. Translating gives CASSQGDGQPQHF. The J gene is TRBJ1-5, the V gene TRBV18, with a weak D call TRBD1 (6 bases). Germline-derived CDR1 and CDR2 are KGHSH and LQKENI. The CDR3 runs 13 residues. V was trimmed by 4 bases and J by 7 bases, leaving 11 bases between them.

The chain carries TRBV6-5 and TRBJ2-7, with TRBD1 as a possible D gene (6 bases). The CDR3 contains 14 residues. Germline V gene lookup returns CDR1 MNHEY and CDR2 SVGAGI. Trimming pared 4 bases from V and 4 bases from J, leaving 14 bases between. The CDR3 sequence is CASSSPGAPYEQYF. The CDR3, as DNA: TGTGCCAGCAGTTCTCCAGGGGCCCCTTACGAGCAGTACTTC.

V usage is TRBV9 and J usage is TRBJ2-5, with a possible D match to TRBD2 (6 bases). CDR1 is SGDLS, CDR2 YYNGEE, per germline. V was pared by 4 bases and J by 6 bases, with 22 bases between. The CDR3 runs to 16 residues. The CDR3 region has the DNA TGTGCCAGCAGCAGACGAACTACGGGAGACGAGAAGACCCAGTACTTC. As protein: CASSRRTTGDEKTQYF.

V gene TRBV5-5 combines with J gene TRBJ2-1; 7 nucleotides align to TRBD1. The CDR3 runs 16 residues. Germline lookup yields CDR1 SGHKS and CDR2 YYEKEE (reference sequence). V was pared by 4 bases and J by 9 bases, with 16 bases of the junction left unmatched. In DNA, the CDR3 is TGTGCCAGCAGCCAAGGTCCCGGACAGGCGAAAGGTGAGCAGTTCTTC. Protein sequence: CASSQGPGQAKGEQFF.

The rearrangement links TRBV6-5 to TRBJ1-5; a possible D gene is TRBD1 (5 bases). The V gene lost 6 bases and the J gene lost 4 bases, with 16 bases spanning the gap. The CDR3 extends over 15 amino acids. Per the germline V gene, CDR1 is MNHEY and CDR2 is SVGAGI. In nucleotides, the CDR3 is TGTGCCAGCAGGGGGAAAGCAGGGATAAATCAGCCCCAGCATTTT. Its protein product is CASRGKAGINQPQHF.

The chain uses TRBV5-1 and TRBJ2-5, with 7 nucleotides matching TRBD2. The CDR3 has 15 residues. The ends lost 7 bases at V and 1 base at J; junction bases unmatched: 10. CDR1 is SGHRS and CDR2 is YFSETQ in the germline V gene. This CDR3 is CASGLFSGGQETQYF. CDR3 DNA: TGCGCCAGCGGTTTATTTTCGGGGGGCCAAGAGACCCAGTACTTC.

The chain joins TRBV6-6 to TRBJ2-7; 7 nucleotides match TRBD1. CDR1 and CDR2 (germline): MNHNY, SVGAGI (reference sequence). Trimming removed 8 bases from V and 0 bases from J; junction bases left unmatched: 4. CDR3 length: 13 residues. CDR3 region: CASQGTVSYEQYF. Written as DNA, the CDR3 is TGTGCCAGCCAAGGGACAGTCTCCTACGAGCAGTACTTC.

The chain couples TRBV27 to TRBJ2-1; D remains unclear. V was clipped by 9 bases and J by 4 bases, with 7 bases between them. Germline CDR1 MNHEY, CDR2 SMNVEV (reference sequence). CDR3 length: 11 amino acids. CDR3 residues: CASKNYNEQFF. CDR3 DNA: TGTGCCAGTAAGAATTACAATGAGCAGTTCTTC.

The chain is built from TRBV19 and TRBJ1-4; 8 bases map to TRBD1. V lost 5 bases to trimming and J lost 7 bases; unmatched junction nucleotides: 6. CDR1 LNHDA and CDR2 SQIVND come from the germline V gene (reference sequence). The CDR3 runs to 14 residues. The DNA of the CDR3 is TGTGCCAGTAGTGCTCAGGGGGCAGGTGAAAAACTGTTTTTT. Translation gives CASSAQGAGEKLFF.

The chain joins TRBV7-9 to TRBJ1-5; D might be TRBD1 (5 bases). Germline CDR1 reads SEHNR; CDR2 reads FQNEAQ (reference sequence). The CDR3 has 13 amino acids. Deletions cut 3 bases from V and 7 bases from J, with 10 bases between. The CDR3 DNA is TGTGCCAGCAGCTTTGGGGGGAGCCAGCCCCAGCATTTT. This codes for CASSFGGSQPQHF.

This chain links TRBV5-1 with TRBJ2-3, with 9 bases matching TRBD2. V lost 4 bases to trimming and J lost 1 base; unmatched junction nucleotides: 10. Looked up from germline, CDR1 is SGHRS and CDR2 is YFSETQ. This CDR3 contains 17 residues. The CDR3 DNA reads TGCGCCAGCAGCATGCTTAGCGGGAGCCTCGGCACAGATACGCAGTATTTT. Amino acid sequence: CASSMLSGSLGTDTQYF.

The sample holds a few counts of this clone. This sequence joins TRBV5-4 and TRBJ1-2; D uncertain. Germline V gene sequence: CDR1 SGHNT, CDR2 YYREEE (reference sequence). Trimming left V 4 bases short and J 4 bases short, with 17 bases between. The CDR3 covers 15 residues. This CDR3 reads CASSQGSSDVYGYTF. The CDR3 DNA is TGTGCCAGCAGCCAAGGGTCCAGTGATGTCTATGGCTACACCTTC.

The chain is built from TRBV6-1 and TRBJ2-3; 11 nucleotides match TRBD2. J lost 8 bases, V lost 7 bases, and 11 bases had no gene match. This CDR3 is built from 15 residues. Looked up from germline, CDR1 is MNHNS and CDR2 is SASEGT. CDR3 sequence reads: CASTKLAGGGGTQYF. CDR3 sequence (DNA): TGTGCCAGCACCAAGCTAGCGGGAGGCGGAGGTACGCAGTATTTT.

This clone has just a few counts. This rearrangement joins TRBV5-1 to TRBJ1-3; D not certain. In germline, CDR1 is SGHRS, CDR2 YFSETQ. The CDR3 consists of 14 residues. V was pared by 1 base and J by 2 bases, with 7 bases between. The CDR3 DNA reads as TGCGCCAGCAGCTTGCCGGGCCCTGGAAACACCATATATTTT. It yields the protein CASSLPGPGNTIYF.

This chain's CDR3 is CASIEQGQIQETQYF. The CDR3 coding sequence is TGTGCCAGCATAGAACAGGGTCAGATTCAAGAGACCCAGTACTTC. The V call is TRBV2, the J call TRBJ2-5; a weak D match, TRBD1 (6 bases). V was pared by 7 bases and J by 2 bases, with 17 bases between. The CDR3 consists of 15 residues. CDR1 SNHLY and CDR2 FYNNEI come from the germline V gene.

The chain has TRBV20-1 and TRBJ2-5; D is unresolved. Germline CDR1 DFQATT, CDR2 SNEGSKA (reference sequence). Trimming pared 5 bases from V and 0 bases from J, leaving 4 bases between. The CDR3 is 11 residues long. The CDR3 loop is CSAQDQETQYF. Here the CDR3 DNA reads TGCAGTGCTCAGGACCAAGAGACCCAGTACTTC.